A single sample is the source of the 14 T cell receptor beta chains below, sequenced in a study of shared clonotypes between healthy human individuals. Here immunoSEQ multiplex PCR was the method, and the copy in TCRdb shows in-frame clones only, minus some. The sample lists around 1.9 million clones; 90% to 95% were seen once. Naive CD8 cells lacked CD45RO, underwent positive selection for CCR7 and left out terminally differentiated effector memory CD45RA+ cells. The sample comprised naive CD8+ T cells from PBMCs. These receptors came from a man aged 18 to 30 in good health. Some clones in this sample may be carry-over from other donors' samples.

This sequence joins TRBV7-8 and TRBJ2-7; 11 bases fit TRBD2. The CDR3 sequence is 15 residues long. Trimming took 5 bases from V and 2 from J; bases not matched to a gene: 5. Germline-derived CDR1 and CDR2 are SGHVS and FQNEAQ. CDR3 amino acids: CASSVGLAAAYEQYF. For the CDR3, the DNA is TGTGCCAGCAGCGTGGGACTAGCGGCCGCCTACGAGCAGTACTTC.

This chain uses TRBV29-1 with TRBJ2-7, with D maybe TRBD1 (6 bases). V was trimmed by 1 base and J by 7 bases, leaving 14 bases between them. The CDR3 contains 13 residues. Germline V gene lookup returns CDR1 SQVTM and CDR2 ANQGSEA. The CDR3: CSVEVGDTREQYF. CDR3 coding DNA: TGCAGCGTTGAAGTAGGGGACACGAGGGAGCAGTACTTC.

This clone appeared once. In nucleotides, the CDR3 is TGCAGCGTAGAAACAGGGGGTTTTGAAGCTTTCTTT. Amino acid sequence: CSVETGGFEAFF. The chain uses TRBV29-1 and TRBJ1-1; TRBD1 matches 8 bases. Unmatched junction bases numbered 7, after V lost 6 bases and J lost 7 bases. The V gene's germline CDR1 is SQVTM and CDR2 ANQGSEA. This CDR3 has 12 amino acids.

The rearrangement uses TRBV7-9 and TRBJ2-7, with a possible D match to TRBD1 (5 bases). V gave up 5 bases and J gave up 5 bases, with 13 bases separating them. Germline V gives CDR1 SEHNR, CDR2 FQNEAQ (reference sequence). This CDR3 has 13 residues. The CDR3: CASSISIRDEQYF. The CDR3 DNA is TGTGCCAGCAGCATTAGTATCAGGGACGAGCAGTACTTC.

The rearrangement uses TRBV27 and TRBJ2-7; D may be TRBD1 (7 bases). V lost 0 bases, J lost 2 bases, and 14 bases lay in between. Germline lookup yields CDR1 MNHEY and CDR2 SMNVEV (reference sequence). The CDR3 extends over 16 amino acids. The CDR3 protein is CASSLSEGARTYEQYF. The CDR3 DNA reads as TGTGCCAGCAGTTTATCGGAGGGGGCTAGAACCTACGAGCAGTACTTC.

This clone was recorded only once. The chain's CDR3 is CASSLVGFDGYTF. In DNA form, the CDR3 reads TGTGCCAGCAGCTTGGTGGGGTTTGATGGCTACACCTTC. The chain links TRBV5-4 to TRBJ1-2, with unresolved D. From germline, CDR1 is SGHNT and CDR2 YYREEE (reference sequence). The CDR3 is 13 residues long. V dropped 0 bases and J dropped 6 bases, with 9 bases sitting between them.

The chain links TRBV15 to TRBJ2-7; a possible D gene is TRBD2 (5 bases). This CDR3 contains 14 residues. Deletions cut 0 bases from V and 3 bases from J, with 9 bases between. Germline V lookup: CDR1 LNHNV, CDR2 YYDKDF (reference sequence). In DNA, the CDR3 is TGTGCCACCAGCAGAGATGAGCGGTTCTACGAGCAGTACTTC. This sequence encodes CATSRDERFYEQYF.

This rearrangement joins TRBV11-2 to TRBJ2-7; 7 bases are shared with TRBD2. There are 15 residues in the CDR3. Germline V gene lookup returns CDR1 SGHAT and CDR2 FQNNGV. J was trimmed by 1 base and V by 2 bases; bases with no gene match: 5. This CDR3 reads CASSLLSSGSYEQYF. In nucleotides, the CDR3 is TGTGCCAGCAGCTTATTGTCTAGCGGATCCTACGAGCAGTACTTC. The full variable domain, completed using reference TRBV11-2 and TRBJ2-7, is EAGVAQSPRYKIIEKRQSVAFWCNPISGHATLYWYQQILGQGPKLLIQFQNNGVVDDSQLPKDRFSAERLKGVDSTLKIQPAKLEDSAVYLCASSLLSSGSYEQYFGPGTRLTVT.

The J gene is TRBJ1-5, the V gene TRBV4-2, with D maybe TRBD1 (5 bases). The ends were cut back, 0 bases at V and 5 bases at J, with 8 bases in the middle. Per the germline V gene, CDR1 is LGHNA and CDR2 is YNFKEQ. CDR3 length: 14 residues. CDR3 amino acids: CASSQELGDQPQHF. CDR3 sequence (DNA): TGTGCCAGCAGCCAAGAACTGGGGGATCAGCCCCAGCATTTT.

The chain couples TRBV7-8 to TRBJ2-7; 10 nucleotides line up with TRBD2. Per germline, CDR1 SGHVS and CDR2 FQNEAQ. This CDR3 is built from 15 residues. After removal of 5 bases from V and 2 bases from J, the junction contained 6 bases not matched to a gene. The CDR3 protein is CASSPLAGVPYEQYF. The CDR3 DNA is TGTGCCAGCAGCCCCCTAGCGGGAGTCCCCTACGAGCAGTACTTC. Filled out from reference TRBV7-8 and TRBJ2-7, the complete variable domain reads GAGVSQSPRYKVAKRGQDVALRCDPISGHVSLFWYQQALGQGPEFLTYFQNEAQLDKSGLPSDRFFAERPEGSVSTLKIQRTQQEDSAVYLCASSPLAGVPYEQYFGPGTRLTVT.

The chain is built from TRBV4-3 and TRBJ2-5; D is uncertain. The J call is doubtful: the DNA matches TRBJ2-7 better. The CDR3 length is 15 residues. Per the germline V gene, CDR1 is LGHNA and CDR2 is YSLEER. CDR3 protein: CASSQDRTSSYEQYF. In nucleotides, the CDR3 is TGCGCCAGCAGCCAAGATAGGACCAGCTCCTACGAGCAGTACTTC.

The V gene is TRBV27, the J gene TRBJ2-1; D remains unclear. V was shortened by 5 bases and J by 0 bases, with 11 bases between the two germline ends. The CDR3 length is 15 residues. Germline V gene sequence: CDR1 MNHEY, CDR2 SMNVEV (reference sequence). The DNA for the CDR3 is TGTGCCAGCAGTCCACACTTTAGCTCCTACAATGAGCAGTTCTTC. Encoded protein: CASSPHFSSYNEQFF.

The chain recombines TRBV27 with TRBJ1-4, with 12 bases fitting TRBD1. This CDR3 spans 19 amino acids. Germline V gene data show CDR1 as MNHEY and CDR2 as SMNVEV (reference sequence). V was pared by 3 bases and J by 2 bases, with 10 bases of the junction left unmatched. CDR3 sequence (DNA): TGTGCCAGCAGTTTTAGTTTGGGGACAGGGGGCGCGACTAATGAAAAACTGTTTTTT. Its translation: CASSFSLGTGGATNEKLFF.

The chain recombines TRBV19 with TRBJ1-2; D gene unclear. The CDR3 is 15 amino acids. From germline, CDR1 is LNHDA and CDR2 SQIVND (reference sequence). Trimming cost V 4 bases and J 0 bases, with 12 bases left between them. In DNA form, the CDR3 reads TGTGCCAGTAGTACTACCTTTAAAGCTAACTATGGCTACACCTTC. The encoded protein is CASSTTFKANYGYTF.